This T cell receptor (beta chain) was identified during a study of glioma-infiltrating T cells after dendritic cell vaccination. Across the study: Patients had newly diagnosed or recurrent glioblastoma and received dendritic cell vaccines.

Per the germline V gene, CDR1 is SNHLY and CDR2 is FYNNEI. J was trimmed by 5 bases and V by 5 bases; bases with no gene match: 7. This CDR3 contains 15 residues. No glioblastoma patient carried an isocitrate dehydrogenase mutation. The table came from immunoSEQ multiplex PCR; TCRdb's copy has only in-frame clones and leaves some out. The table shows more than 85,000 clones, with around 85% occurring only once. This clone was seen a single time. The specimen was blood, collected before dendritic cell vaccination. The TCR comes from a human donor with glioblastoma. J is TRBJ2-1 and V is TRBV2, with TRBD2 matching 9 bases. CDR3 loop: CASSTERGDNNEQFF. CDR3 nucleotide sequence: TGTGCCAGCAGTACGGAGCGGGGGGACAACAATGAGCAGTTCTTC.